This TCR beta chain was recovered during a study of blood T cell repertoires in COVID-19. Study details: The origin of the acute and convalescent COVID-19 samples was the United States, Italy and Spain. The cDNA or gDNA used as material had been derived from T cells, B-cell-depleted T cells, or PBMCs.

Study processing details: Cell counts per sample came from amplifying reference gene primers. The table came from immunoSEQ multiplex PCR; TCRdb's copy has only in-frame clones and leaves some out. The DNA was the basis for D and trimming; V, J and clone size are from that table. The profile shows roughly 200,000 clones, nearly 90% of them singletons. V was shortened by 0 bases and J by 4 bases, with 15 bases between the two germline ends. The germline V gene has CDR1 SGHRS and CDR2 YFSETQ. This CDR3 has 16 residues. The V call is TRBV5-1, the J call TRBJ2-3; tentatively, D is TRBD2 (5 bases). This receptor was taken from a man aged 55 to 70 with active or convalescent COVID-19. The material sequenced was peripheral blood. Here the CDR3 DNA reads TGCGCCAGCAGCTTGGCCGGGGTTTTGGGCCCAGATACGCAGTATTTT. Its protein is CASSLAGVLGPDTQYF.